Listed here are 32 T cell receptor beta chains from one sample, sequenced in a study of T cell responses to AZD1222 COVID-19 vaccine. Generated by immunoSEQ multiplex PCR, the TCRdb table keeps only in-frame clones and is missing some. The table lists more than 250,000 clones, more than 85% of them singletons. Sequencing used peripheral blood, obtained on day 0 of AZD1222 vaccination. These TCRs come from an adult in good health.

The chain joins TRBV29-1 to TRBJ2-5; D is ambiguous. V shed 5 bases and J shed 9 bases, with 16 bases lying between them. The CDR3 is 12 amino acids. Germline CDR1 reads SQVTM; CDR2 reads ANQGSEA. The CDR3 reads CSVHRSPSSQYF. The DNA for the CDR3 is TGCAGCGTTCACAGATCCCCGTCGTCCCAGTACTTC.

The chain employs TRBV5-4 and TRBJ2-2; D is possibly TRBD1 (5 bases). CDR3 length: 14 amino acids. The germline CDR1 and CDR2 sequences are SGHNT and YYREEE (reference sequence). The V end was cut by 5 bases, the J end by 3 bases, with 11 bases between. As DNA, the CDR3 is TGTGCCAGCAGTCTGGCAGGGTACACCGGGGAGCTGTTTTTT. Translation: CASSLAGYTGELFF.

The rearrangement uses TRBV27 and TRBJ1-3; D is uncertain. Per the germline V gene, CDR1 is MNHEY and CDR2 is SMNVEV (reference sequence). The CDR3 has 14 residues. V was shortened by 1 base and J by 4 bases, with 8 bases between the two germline ends. CDR3 in amino acids: CASSLLGQGNTIYF. CDR3 nucleotides: TGTGCCAGCAGTTTATTGGGTCAGGGAAACACCATATATTTT.

The rearrangement joins TRBV5-1 to TRBJ2-6; either TRBD1 or TRBD2 may supply D (6 bases each). Trimming took 9 bases from V and 2 from J, leaving 12 bases between them. This CDR3 region has 14 residues. The germline V gene has CDR1 SGHRS and CDR2 YFSETQ. Here the CDR3 DNA reads TGCGCCACAAGGGGGGACCCTGGGGCCAACGTCCTGACTTTC. This encodes CATRGDPGANVLTF.

The chain joins TRBV5-1 to TRBJ2-7; either TRBD1 or TRBD2 may supply D (6 bases each). V gave up 7 bases and J gave up 2 bases, with 13 bases separating them. The CDR3 runs 13 residues. Germline V lookup: CDR1 SGHRS, CDR2 YFSETQ. CDR3 amino acids: CASGRDMAYEQYF. The CDR3 DNA sequence: TGCGCCAGCGGGCGGGACATGGCCTACGAGCAGTACTTC.

This chain uses TRBV9 with TRBJ2-7; TRBD1 agrees at 9 bases. The V segment lost 4 bases and the J segment 5 bases; nucleotides outside the gene matches: 10. The CDR3 has 15 residues. Germline CDR1 reads SGDLS; CDR2 reads YYNGEE. CDR3 residues: CASSPTGTGRDEQYF. CDR3 coding DNA: TGTGCCAGCAGCCCCACCGGGACAGGGAGAGACGAGCAGTACTTC. Full variable domain (remainder filled in from reference TRBV9 and TRBJ2-7): DSGVTQTPKHLITATGQRVTLRCSPRSGDLSVYWYQQSLDQGLQFLIQYYNGEERAKGNILERFSAQQFPDLHSELNLSSLELGDSALYFCASSPTGTGRDEQYFGPGTRLTVT.

This chain connects TRBV19 to TRBJ2-2; the D gene is possibly TRBD2 (5 bases). This CDR3 comprises 14 residues. V gave up 5 bases and J gave up 6 bases, with 13 bases separating them. Germline V gives CDR1 LNHDA, CDR2 SQIVND (reference sequence). In DNA, the CDR3 is TGTGCCAGTAGTTCAGGCCGGACTGCCGGGGAGCTGTTTTTT. Encoded protein: CASSSGRTAGELFF.

This chain joins TRBV6-5 and TRBJ1-1; 8 bases align to TRBD1. With V trimmed by 6 bases and J by 7 bases, 10 bases remained unmatched. The length of the CDR3 is 14 residues. Germline loops: CDR1 MNHEY, CDR2 SVGAGI. CDR3 sequence (DNA): TGTGCCAGCAGCCCAGCTAGCAGGGGGCTTGAAGCTTTCTTT. It specifies CASSPASRGLEAFF.

The gene calls are TRBV28 and TRBJ1-1, with D unclear. The CDR3 sequence is 12 residues long. Germline V gene data show CDR1 as MDHEN and CDR2 as SYDVKM. V lost 6 bases to trimming and J lost 10 bases, with 15 bases between them. CDR3 sequence reads: CASSHTRERAFF. CDR3 nucleotides: TGTGCCAGCAGCCACACGAGGGAGAGAGCTTTCTTT.

This clone was recorded once. The same CDR3 also results from other DNA sequences found in this sample. The chain is built from TRBV28 and TRBJ2-2; D call uncertain. The CDR3 runs 13 residues. Germline-derived CDR1 and CDR2 are MDHEN and SYDVKM. V dropped 4 bases and J dropped 0 bases, with 3 bases sitting between them. The CDR3 sequence: CASSSPNTGELFF. The CDR3 DNA sequence: TGTGCCAGCAGTTCACCGAACACCGGGGAGCTGTTTTTT.

This chain uses TRBV5-1 with TRBJ1-2, with D unclear. With 0 bases removed from V and 4 bases from J, the gap between germline ends came to 10 bases. This CDR3 has 14 residues. Per the germline V gene, CDR1 is SGHRS and CDR2 is YFSETQ. The CDR3 bases are TGCGCCAGCAGCTTGGTGGAACGGACCTATGGCTACACCTTC. Its protein is CASSLVERTYGYTF.

The rearrangement uses TRBV5-1 and TRBJ1-2; D remains unclear. The CDR3 runs to 15 residues. CDR1 and CDR2 (germline): SGHRS, YFSETQ. V lost 7 bases and J lost 6, with 22 bases in between. The CDR3 region is CASGVLGGLGDGYTF. In nucleotides, the CDR3 is TGCGCCAGCGGAGTTCTGGGAGGACTCGGCGATGGCTACACCTTC.

This chain connects TRBV6-1 to TRBJ2-7; D might be TRBD1 (5 bases). Per germline, CDR1 MNHNS and CDR2 SASEGT. The CDR3 totals 14 residues. V lost 3 bases to trimming and J lost 5 bases, with 14 bases between them. CDR3: CASSDRTIRHEQYF. Here the CDR3 DNA reads TGTGCCAGCAGTGACAGGACAATCCGCCACGAGCAGTACTTC.

The rearrangement joins TRBV7-8 to TRBJ2-7, with 9 bases that match TRBD1. The CDR3 covers 15 residues. The V segment lost 3 bases and the J segment 3 bases; nucleotides outside the gene matches: 6. The germline CDR1 and CDR2 sequences are SGHVS and FQNEAQ. The CDR3 loop reads CASSFRQGGYYEQYF. The CDR3 coding sequence is TGTGCCAGCAGCTTTCGACAGGGGGGGTACTACGAGCAGTACTTC.

This chain connects TRBV27 to TRBJ2-7; 8 nucleotides agree with TRBD1. Germline V lookup: CDR1 MNHEY, CDR2 SMNVEV (reference sequence). V was pared by 6 bases and J by 2 bases, with 6 bases of the junction left unmatched. The CDR3 spans 14 residues. The CDR3 spells CASSYGTGTYEQYF. CDR3 bases: TGTGCCAGCAGCTATGGGACAGGCACCTACGAGCAGTACTTC.

V and J are TRBV29-1 and TRBJ2-2, with TRBD1 matching over 12 bases. V was pared by 5 bases and J by 5 bases, with 6 bases of the junction left unmatched. Germline loops: CDR1 SQVTM, CDR2 ANQGSEA. This CDR3 spans 15 amino acids. The CDR3 DNA is TGCAGCGTTAGGGGACAGGGGGCAGGGACCGGGGAGCTGTTTTTT. Translating gives CSVRGQGAGTGELFF.

The chain combines TRBV5-1 with TRBJ1-6; D ambiguous. V was trimmed by 0 bases and J by 10 bases, leaving 11 bases between them. CDR3 length: 14 amino acids. Germline assignment: CDR1 SGHRS and CDR2 YFSETQ. The CDR3 DNA is TGCGCCAGCAGCTTGGTCCCCGGAGAGTCACCCCTCCACTTT. Translating gives CASSLVPGESPLHF.

The chain recombines TRBV2 with TRBJ2-5; 7 bases match TRBD2. The V and J ends lost 3 bases and 7 bases, in that order; junction bases with no gene match: 5. This CDR3 has 13 residues. CDR1 SNHLY and CDR2 FYNNEI come from the germline V gene. CDR3 amino acids: CASSDGGEWTQYF. Here the CDR3 DNA reads TGTGCCAGCAGTGATGGGGGGGAATGGACCCAGTACTTC.

V gene TRBV5-4 combines with J gene TRBJ1-1; the D is unclear. V lost 5 bases to trimming and J lost 1 base, with 3 bases between them. CDR1 is SGHNT, CDR2 YYREEE, per germline (reference sequence). The CDR3 contains 11 residues. For the CDR3, the DNA is TGTGCCAGCAGTAGGAACACTGAAGCTTTCTTT. Translated: CASSRNTEAFF.

The CDR3 region has the DNA TGTGCCAGCAGCGTACCAGGGGGGCGCCACGAGCAGTACTTC. Translation: CASSVPGGRHEQYF. V usage is TRBV13 and J usage is TRBJ2-7; TRBD1 might be the D (7 bases). CDR1 is PRHDT and CDR2 is FYEKMQ in the germline V gene (reference sequence). This CDR3 is 14 amino acids long. Trimming took off 5 bases at V and 5 bases at J, with 16 bases between the two ends.

The chain uses TRBV6-2 or TRBV6-3 and TRBJ2-1; D is possibly TRBD1 or TRBD2 (5 bases each). CDR3 size: 15 residues. Looked up from germline, CDR1 is MNHEY and CDR2 is SVGEGT. V lost 5 bases and J lost 4, with 15 bases in between. Here the CDR3 reads CASSHRDLTYNEQFF. The CDR3 DNA follows: TGTGCCAGCAGTCACCGGGACCTTACTTACAATGAGCAGTTCTTC.

This clone was recorded a few times. The chain employs TRBV2 and TRBJ1-1; D is possibly TRBD1 (5 bases). The germline gives CDR1 SNHLY, CDR2 FYNNEI. CDR3 size: 15 residues. V was trimmed by 6 bases and J by 4 bases, leaving 18 bases between them. CDR3 protein: CASRPVGGKVTEAFF. The DNA of the CDR3 is TGTGCCAGCAGGCCCGTGGGGGGGAAGGTCACTGAAGCTTTCTTT. The whole variable domain, filled in from reference TRBV2 and TRBJ1-1, reads EPEVTQTPSHQVTQMGQEVILRCVPISNHLYFYWYRQILGQKVEFLVSFYNNEISEKSEIFDDQFSVERPDGSNFTLKIRSTKLEDSAMYFCASRPVGGKVTEAFFGQGTRLTVV.

V and J are TRBV4-3 and TRBJ1-1; no clear D gene. The CDR3 spans 12 residues. V was cut by 5 bases and J by 5 bases, with 9 bases left in between. Germline loops: CDR1 LGHNA, CDR2 YSLEER. The CDR3 reads CASSKTGTEAFF. In nucleotides, the CDR3 is TGCGCCAGCAGCAAGACTGGGACTGAAGCTTTCTTT.

The chain combines TRBV7-2 with TRBJ1-1; D is uncertain. The CDR3 runs 14 residues. The germline V and J ends were trimmed by 5 bases and 2 bases, with 12 bases remaining between them. From germline, CDR1 is SGHTA and CDR2 FQGNSA. CDR3: CASSPLGPNTEAFF. CDR3 in DNA: TGTGCCAGCAGCCCTCTCGGGCCTAACACTGAAGCTTTCTTT. Full variable domain (outside the CDR3, taken from reference TRBV7-2 and TRBJ1-1): GAGVSQSPSNKVTEKGKDVELRCDPISGHTALYWYRQSLGQGLEFLIYFQGNSAPDKSGLPSDRFSAERTGGSVSTLTIQRTQQEDSAVYLCASSPLGPNTEAFFGQGTRLTVV.

The genes are TRBV9 and TRBJ1-2; TRBD1 matches 7 bases. Trimming at V came to 4 bases and at J to 8 bases, leaving 17 bases not matched to a gene. The CDR3 totals 16 residues. CDR1 and CDR2 (germline): SGDLS, YYNGEE. CDR3 amino acids: CASSSMGRGSFWGYTF. Written as DNA, the CDR3 is TGTGCCAGCAGCTCAATGGGCAGGGGGAGTTTCTGGGGCTACACCTTC.

The genes are TRBV7-9 and TRBJ2-3; 7 nucleotides align to TRBD2. V dropped 0 bases and J dropped 0; count of bases not matched to a gene: 3. The CDR3 spans 16 residues. Germline assignment: CDR1 SEHNR and CDR2 FQNEAQ (reference sequence). The CDR3: CASSLAGGGSTDTQYF. CDR3 nucleotide sequence: TGTGCCAGCAGCTTAGCTGGCGGGGGAAGCACAGATACGCAGTATTTT.

The rearrangement joins TRBV12-3 or TRBV12-4 to TRBJ2-3; no definite D call. The CDR3 contains 11 residues. The V and J ends lost 5 bases and 6 bases respectively, with 6 bases between them. The CDR3 loop reads CASSARDTQYF. The CDR3 coding sequence is TGTGCCAGCAGTGCGAGGGATACGCAGTATTTT.

The genes are TRBV6-5 and TRBJ2-4, with D possibly matching TRBD2 (6 bases). The V end lost 10 bases, the J end lost 0 bases, and 13 bases lay between the germline ends. The CDR3 consists of 14 residues. Germline V gene data show CDR1 as MNHEY and CDR2 as SVGAGI. The CDR3 nucleotides are TGTGCCACCCACGGAGGGGTAGCCAAAAACATTCAGTACTTC. It translates to CATHGGVAKNIQYF.

The V call is TRBV6-5, the J call TRBJ2-7; D is ambiguous. Trimming took off 2 bases at V and 3 bases at J, with 8 bases between the two ends. CDR1 is MNHEY and CDR2 is SVGAGI in the germline V gene. The CDR3 consists of 13 residues. The CDR3 reads CASSYRVFYEQYF. In nucleotides, the CDR3 is TGTGCCAGCAGTTACCGGGTCTTCTACGAGCAGTACTTC.

The count of this clone is one. The chain combines TRBV5-1 with TRBJ1-2; the D gene is possibly TRBD1 (6 bases). CDR1 and CDR2 (germline): SGHRS, YFSETQ. The V end lost 5 bases, the J end lost 4 bases, and 12 bases lay between the germline ends. There are 13 residues in the CDR3. The CDR3 nucleotides are TGCGCCAGCAGTTCCGGGACAAGCTATGGCTACACCTTC. Translation gives CASSSGTSYGYTF.

V is TRBV6-5 and J is TRBJ1-4, with D possibly being TRBD1 (6 bases). The CDR3 extends over 14 amino acids. Trimming removed 7 bases at V and 6 bases at J, with 15 bases between. Looked up from germline, CDR1 is MNHEY and CDR2 is SVGAGI. The CDR3 loop reads CASKTGAEDEKLFF. The CDR3 DNA follows: TGTGCCAGCAAGACGGGGGCTGAAGATGAAAAACTGTTTTTT.

This chain links TRBV9 with TRBJ2-2, with D unresolved. Germline V lookup: CDR1 SGDLS, CDR2 YYNGEE. V dropped 5 bases and J dropped 6 bases, with 8 bases sitting between them. The CDR3 length is 12 residues. The DNA for the CDR3 is TGTGCCAGCAGTTATGTGTCCGGGGAGCTGTTTTTT. Translating gives CASSYVSGELFF.